The 25 T cell receptor beta chains given below trace back to one sample, sequenced in a study of siplizumab effects on memory and regulatory T cells. Clones were read by immunoSEQ multiplex PCR, and TCRdb kept only the in-frame ones, dropping some. The sample has roughly 100,000 clones; 93% are singletons. The specimen sequenced was CD4+ T cells sorted from blood. These TCRs come from a human donor in good health.

The chain is built from TRBV9 and TRBJ1-6; unclear D gene. Germline CDR1 SGDLS, CDR2 YYNGEE. There are 18 residues in the CDR3. V gave up 4 bases and J gave up 5 bases, with 22 bases separating them. The CDR3 coding sequence is TGTGCCAGCAGCCCAGACCCTGGGTTACGGAAGAATAATTCACCCCTCCACTTT. This codes for CASSPDPGLRKNNSPLHF.

This clone was recorded only once. This rearrangement joins TRBV16 to TRBJ1-2; 8 bases fit TRBD1. V dropped 4 bases and J dropped 6; count of bases not matched to a gene: 4. Germline CDR1 and CDR2: KGHSY and FQNENV. The CDR3 runs to 13 residues. The CDR3 DNA reads as TGTGCCAGCAGCCCGGACAGGGTGCATGGCTACACCTTC. Translated, it gives CASSPDRVHGYTF.

The CDR3 region has the DNA TGTGCCTGGAGTTCGGACCCTATCTATAATTCACCCCTCCACTTT. Translation gives CAWSSDPIYNSPLHF. The J gene is TRBJ1-6, the V gene TRBV30; the D is unclear. The CDR3 is made up of 15 amino acids. V lost 2 bases to trimming and J lost 3 bases, with 11 bases between them. Germline CDR1 and CDR2: GTSNPN and SVGIG (reference sequence).

This chain uses TRBV10-3 with TRBJ2-2; a weak D match, TRBD2 (6 bases). The V gene lost 11 bases and the J gene lost 6 bases, with 16 bases spanning the gap. Germline CDR1 is ENHRY and CDR2 is SYGVKD. The CDR3 length is 13 residues. CDR3 residues: CAVRRAQSGELFF. The CDR3, as DNA: TGTGCCGTAAGGAGGGCCCAGTCCGGGGAGCTGTTTTTT.

V and J are TRBV30 and TRBJ1-5; a weak D match, TRBD1 (5 bases). The germline V gene has CDR1 GTSNPN and CDR2 SVGIG (reference sequence). V was trimmed by 1 base and J by 0 bases, leaving 13 bases between them. The length of the CDR3 is 16 residues. CDR3 amino acids: CAWSAPRGNSNQPQHF. In DNA, the CDR3 is TGTGCCTGGAGTGCCCCCCGGGGCAATAGCAATCAGCCCCAGCATTTT.

This rearrangement joins TRBV6-6 to TRBJ2-5; 7 nucleotides agree with TRBD2. V was pared by 5 bases and J by 4 bases, with 13 bases of the junction left unmatched. Germline CDR1 reads MNHNY; CDR2 reads SVGAGI (reference sequence). The CDR3 has 16 residues. The CDR3 DNA is TGTGCCAGCAGTGGGGGAGCGGGGTTTTATGGAGAGACCCAGTACTTC. It specifies CASSGGAGFYGETQYF.

The CDR3 region is CASSLGQGTNQPQHF. The CDR3 coding sequence is TGCGCCAGCAGCTTGGGGCAGGGGACCAATCAGCCCCAGCATTTT. The V call is TRBV5-1, the J call TRBJ1-5; weak D call: TRBD1 (6 bases). The CDR3 is 15 amino acids. Germline CDR1 SGHRS, CDR2 YFSETQ. V dropped 0 bases and J dropped 3 bases, with 10 bases sitting between them.

The chain links TRBV18 to TRBJ1-1; no reliable D call. Germline V gives CDR1 KGHSH, CDR2 LQKENI. This CDR3 has 14 residues. The ends were cut back, 3 bases at V and 2 bases at J, with 10 bases in the middle. In DNA form, the CDR3 reads TGTGCCAGCTCACCCTCCGAGAGTAACACTGAAGCTTTCTTT. Encoded protein: CASSPSESNTEAFF.

This chain links TRBV6-5 with TRBJ2-1, with D uncertain. The V end was cut by 7 bases, the J end by 0 bases, with 13 bases between. Germline-derived CDR1 and CDR2 are MNHEY and SVGAGI. The CDR3 runs 15 residues. The CDR3 protein is CASNPTPPSYNEQFF. CDR3 coding DNA: TGTGCCAGCAACCCTACCCCACCCTCCTACAATGAGCAGTTCTTC.

The CDR3 protein is CATLQGSANNSPLHF. The CDR3 DNA is TGTGCCACCTTACAGGGCTCGGCCAATAATTCACCCCTCCACTTT. The chain uses TRBV6-5 and TRBJ1-6, with TRBD1 as a possible D gene (6 bases). V dropped 10 bases and J dropped 5 bases, with 18 bases sitting between them. The CDR3 runs 15 residues. Germline CDR1 and CDR2: MNHEY and SVGAGI.

This clone is a singleton in its sample. The V gene is TRBV7-9, the J gene TRBJ1-4, with D unclear. CDR1 and CDR2 from the germline V gene are SEHNR and FQNEAQ (reference sequence). V lost 5 bases, J lost 8 bases, and 15 bases lay in between. CDR3 length equals 14 residues. The chain's CDR3 is CASSPFEVGEKLFF. The CDR3 nucleotides are TGTGCCAGCAGCCCGTTCGAGGTGGGAGAAAAACTGTTTTTT. Full variable domain (missing parts from reference TRBV7-9 and TRBJ1-4): DTGVSQNPRHKITKRGQNVTFRCDPISEHNRLYWYRQTLGQGPEFLTYFQNEAQLEKSRLLSDRFSAERPKGSFSTLEIQRTEQGDSAMYLCASSPFEVGEKLFFGSGTQLSVL.

This rearrangement joins TRBV29-1 to TRBJ1-3; TRBD1 might be the D (6 bases). This CDR3 has 13 residues. Trimming cost V 7 bases and J 3 bases, with 13 bases left between them. In germline, CDR1 is SQVTM, CDR2 ANQGSEA. CDR3 region: CSGQDSLGNTIYF. Written as DNA, the CDR3 is TGCAGCGGACAGGACAGTCTTGGAAACACCATATATTTT.

This chain links TRBV9 with TRBJ2-1; 7 bases align to TRBD1. V trimming: 0 bases; J trimming: 1 base; junction bases outside the gene matches: 1. Germline V gives CDR1 SGDLS, CDR2 YYNGEE. CDR3 length: 15 amino acids. DNA of the CDR3: TGTGCCAGCAGCGTAGTGGGACAGTCCTACAATGAGCAGTTCTTC. Residues: CASSVVGQSYNEQFF.

The rearrangement uses TRBV5-1 and TRBJ1-1; 12 nucleotides agree with TRBD1. The V and J ends lost 4 bases and 0 bases, in that order; junction bases with no gene match: 7. CDR1 and CDR2 (germline): SGHRS, YFSETQ. The CDR3 sequence is 17 residues long. CDR3 nucleotide sequence: TGCGCCAGCAGCAAGGGACAGGGGGCAAGGATGAACACTGAAGCTTTCTTT. Amino acid sequence: CASSKGQGARMNTEAFF.

The gene calls are TRBV2 and TRBJ2-1; perhaps TRBD2 as D (6 bases). The CDR3 has 14 residues. Per germline, CDR1 SNHLY and CDR2 FYNNEI. The V gene lost 0 bases and the J gene lost 10 bases, with 13 bases spanning the gap. CDR3 residues: CASSEALPGREQFF. CDR3 nucleotides: TGTGCCAGCAGTGAAGCGCTTCCGGGGAGGGAGCAGTTCTTC.

The V and J genes are TRBV5-1 and TRBJ2-7; tentatively, D is TRBD2 (6 bases). The CDR3 extends over 14 amino acids. The V and J ends lost 4 bases and 4 bases respectively, with 15 bases between them. CDR1 and CDR2 (germline): SGHRS, YFSETQ. CDR3 region: CASSTAGTQYEQYF. The CDR3, as DNA: TGCGCCAGCAGCACAGCCGGGACTCAGTACGAGCAGTACTTC. The whole variable domain, filled in from reference TRBV5-1 and TRBJ2-7, reads KAGVTQTPRYLIKTRGQQVTLSCSPISGHRSVSWYQQTPGQGLQFLFEYFSETQRNKGNFPGRFSGRQFSNSRSEMNVSTLELGDSALYLCASSTAGTQYEQYFGPGTRLTVT.

The V gene is TRBV19, the J gene TRBJ2-7, with 9 positions matching TRBD1. The CDR3 sequence is 16 residues long. Germline V gene lookup returns CDR1 LNHDA and CDR2 SQIVND (reference sequence). V lost 2 bases and J lost 5; bases outside the gene matches: 10. The CDR3 region is CASSIRGQGKGNEQYF. The CDR3 DNA reads as TGTGCCAGTAGTATAAGGGGACAGGGCAAAGGGAACGAGCAGTACTTC.

V and J are TRBV29-1 and TRBJ1-3; 7 bases fit TRBD1. With 1 base clipped from V and 8 bases from J, the junction kept 8 bases outside the gene matches. Germline CDR1 reads SQVTM; CDR2 reads ANQGSEA. This CDR3 is 14 amino acids long. CDR3 nucleotides: TGCAGCGTTGAAGGCACAGGGGCCGGTGACACCATATATTTT. Residues: CSVEGTGAGDTIYF.

V and J are TRBV18 and TRBJ1-1; maybe TRBD1 (6 bases). Trimming removed 3 bases at V and 0 bases at J, with 8 bases between. CDR3 length: 14 residues. Germline V gene data show CDR1 as KGHSH and CDR2 as LQKENI. The CDR3 reads CASSPDRLNTEAFF. CDR3 bases: TGTGCCAGCTCACCCGACAGGCTGAACACTGAAGCTTTCTTT.

This chain links TRBV19 with TRBJ2-7, with D possibly being TRBD2 (7 bases). Germline lookup yields CDR1 LNHDA and CDR2 SQIVND (reference sequence). Trimming shortened V by 6 bases and J by 0 bases, and 15 bases separated the two germline ends. The CDR3 consists of 15 residues. The CDR3 loop is CASRLRGGDSYEQYF. In nucleotides, the CDR3 is TGTGCCAGTAGGTTGAGGGGGGGCGACTCCTACGAGCAGTACTTC.

The gene calls are TRBV5-1 and TRBJ1-1; 7 bases agree with TRBD1. Germline CDR1 and CDR2: SGHRS and YFSETQ. CDR3 size: 15 residues. V shed 0 bases and J 4 bases; nucleotides not matched to a gene: 6. For the CDR3, the DNA is TGCGCCAGCAGCTTGGATACAGGGGTTCGCACTGAAGCTTTCTTT. It is translated as CASSLDTGVRTEAFF.

The chain links TRBV5-6 to TRBJ1-5; 8 nucleotides align to TRBD1. The V gene's germline CDR1 is SGHDT and CDR2 YYEEEE. The CDR3 is made up of 16 amino acids. V trimming: 3 bases; J trimming: 0 bases; junction bases outside the gene matches: 5. This chain's CDR3 is CASSYTGGNSNQPQHF. The CDR3 DNA reads as TGTGCCAGCAGCTATACAGGGGGGAATAGCAATCAGCCCCAGCATTTT.

V gene TRBV6-5 combines with J gene TRBJ1-1; D is perhaps TRBD1 (5 bases). In germline, CDR1 is MNHEY, CDR2 SVGAGI. The CDR3 is made up of 15 amino acids. V dropped 2 bases and J dropped 1 base, with 11 bases sitting between them. The CDR3 DNA sequence: TGTGCCAGCAGTTACAAGTTAACAGGGAACACTGAAGCTTTCTTT. Translation gives CASSYKLTGNTEAFF.

The rearrangement uses TRBV4-1 and TRBJ2-1; D perhaps matches TRBD2 (5 bases). The CDR3 length is 18 residues. With 0 bases removed from V and 0 bases from J, the gap between germline ends came to 15 bases. Germline V gene sequence: CDR1 MGHRA, CDR2 YSYEKL. The CDR3 is CASSQDLRGLSSYNEQFF. CDR3 nucleotides: TGCGCCAGCAGCCAAGATCTTCGCGGGCTGAGCTCCTACAATGAGCAGTTCTTC.

The genes are TRBV7-9 and TRBJ2-1; 8 positions agree with TRBD2. V lost 7 bases to trimming and J lost 4 bases; unmatched junction nucleotides: 12. There are 16 residues in the CDR3. The germline CDR1 and CDR2 sequences are SEHNR and FQNEAQ (reference sequence). The CDR3 coding sequence is TGTGCCAGCACCCTACGGGGGAGCGGGAGTTACAATGAGCAGTTCTTC. It yields the protein CASTLRGSGSYNEQFF.